This T cell receptor (beta chain) is drawn from a study of OX40 agonist ivuxolimab in advanced cancers. In the study overall: The drug used for patients, ivuxolimab, was an agonistic anti-OX40 (CD134) antibody. Mean age about 60 years, range about 23 to 79; nearly 85% male.

Clones were sequenced by immunoSEQ multiplex PCR, and TCRdb holds only the in-frame ones, with some missing. Of about 98,000 clones detected, approximately 91% appear once; the ten largest clones hold around 0.82%. Per the germline V gene, CDR1 is SGHNT and CDR2 is YYREEE (reference sequence). This CDR3 is built from 16 residues. Trimming took 3 bases from V and 6 from J; bases not matched to a gene: 11. V and J are TRBV5-4 and TRBJ2-5; 10 nucleotides agree with TRBD2. The material was CD4+ or CD8+ T cells sorted from blood, obtained in a trial of the OX40 agonist ivuxolimab. This clonotype originated in an adult with an advanced solid tumor such as melanoma, head and neck, liver or kidney cancer. The CDR3 region has the DNA TGTGCCAGCAGCTCCGTCAAGGGACTAGCGTTTAAGACCCAGTACTTC. This encodes CASSSVKGLAFKTQYF. The whole variable domain, filled in from reference TRBV5-4 and TRBJ2-5, reads ETGVTQSPTHLIKTRGQQVTLRCSSQSGHNTVSWYQQALGQGPQFIFQYYREEENGRGNFPPRFSGLQFPNYSSELNVNALELDDSALYLCASSSVKGLAFKTQYFGPGTRLLVL.